A single sample gave rise to the 20 T cell receptor beta chains below, sequenced in a study of T cell repertoires in cytomegalovirus infection. TCRdb processed the reads anew with MiXCR; each CDR3 protein has one entry. The sample includes some 700,000 distinct CDR3 sequences, around 31% of them seen just once. The antigens of these receptors remain unknown. Sample: cultured PBMCs, taken from culture after CMV antigen stimulation. Receptors were obtained from a human donor in good health (CMV status not recorded). Some clones in this sample may be carry-over from other donors' samples.

The genes are TRBV7-2 and TRBJ2-5; 7 bases line up with TRBD2. The V segment lost 4 bases and the J segment 0 bases; nucleotides outside the gene matches: 2. In germline, CDR1 is SGHTA, CDR2 FQGNSA. This CDR3 contains 14 residues. The CDR3 protein is CASSYAGDQETQYF. In DNA, the CDR3 is TGTGCCAGCAGCTATGCGGGGGACCAAGAGACCCAGTACTTC.

This rearrangement joins TRBV11-1 to TRBJ2-1; no clear D. CDR1 is SGHAT, CDR2 FQDESV, per germline (reference sequence). V dropped 1 base and J dropped 5 bases, with 9 bases sitting between them. The CDR3 has 14 amino acids. The CDR3 is CASSLDPGHNEQFF. The DNA of the CDR3 is TGTGCCAGCAGCTTAGACCCGGGTCACAATGAGCAGTTCTTC.

The rearrangement links TRBV7-2 to TRBJ2-2, with 8 bases identical to TRBD1. The CDR3 contains 15 residues. With 0 bases clipped from V and 14 bases from J, the junction kept 11 bases outside the gene matches. Germline lookup yields CDR1 SGHTA and CDR2 FQGNSA. The CDR3 loop reads CASSLALPGQGGLFF. Written as DNA, the CDR3 is TGTGCCAGCAGCTTAGCTCTACCCGGACAGGGAGGTCTGTTTTTT.

This clonotype was detected only a few times. The chain employs TRBV6-5 and TRBJ2-7; tentatively, D is TRBD1 or TRBD2 (5 bases each). Trimming pared 4 bases from V and 4 bases from J, leaving 14 bases between. The CDR3 is 14 amino acids. Germline loops: CDR1 MNHEY, CDR2 SVGAGI. The CDR3 DNA sequence: TGTGCCAGCAGTTTGCGGTGGGGGAATTACGAGCAGTACTTC. This encodes CASSLRWGNYEQYF.

The V and J genes are TRBV15 and TRBJ2-7; D perhaps matches TRBD2 (5 bases). Trimming stripped 9 bases from V and 7 bases from J, with 25 bases between. Germline CDR1 is LNHNV and CDR2 is YYDKDF (reference sequence). The CDR3 contains 15 residues. The CDR3 sequence is CATKVGLGDEREQYF. The CDR3 DNA follows: TGTGCCACTAAAGTGGGTCTAGGAGACGAGCGGGAGCAGTACTTC.

Here the CDR3 DNA reads TGCGCCAGCACCCCGTCGGTCCTTGGATACAATGAGCAGTTCTTC. It encodes CASTPSVLGYNEQFF. V gene TRBV4-3 combines with J gene TRBJ2-1; the D is unclear. This CDR3 has 15 amino acids. Trimming took 7 bases from V and 4 from J, leaving 17 bases between them. Germline CDR1 and CDR2: LGHNA and YSLEER.

The chain uses TRBV6-1 and TRBJ1-2; weak D call: TRBD1 (5 bases). The CDR3 covers 15 residues. Trimming shortened V by 5 bases and J by 6 bases, and 19 bases separated the two germline ends. CDR1 is MNHNS and CDR2 is SASEGT in the germline V gene. This CDR3 is CASSSLMRGWDGYTF. In nucleotides, the CDR3 is TGTGCCAGCAGTTCCCTGATGAGGGGATGGGATGGCTACACCTTC.

The chain employs TRBV28 and TRBJ2-1, with TRBD2 matching 8 bases. The CDR3 length is 20 residues. From germline, CDR1 is MDHEN and CDR2 SYDVKM. After removal of 2 bases from V and 0 bases from J, the junction contained 15 bases not matched to a gene. The CDR3 is CASSLPPLAGLGSSYNEQFF. For the CDR3, the DNA is TGTGCCAGCAGTTTACCCCCCCTAGCGGGCCTAGGGAGCTCCTACAATGAGCAGTTCTTC. The entire variable domain, with the rest obtained from reference TRBV28 and TRBJ2-1, is as follows: DVKVTQSSRYLVKRTGEKVFLECVQDMDHENMFWYRQDPGLGLRLIYFSYDVKMKEKGDIPEGYSVSREKKERFSLILESASTNQTSMYLCASSLPPLAGLGSSYNEQFFGPGTRLTVL.

The V and J genes are TRBV2 and TRBJ1-1, with 9 positions matching TRBD1. The CDR3 sequence is 14 residues long. Germline trimming cut 6 bases from V and 7 bases from J; bases unmatched to any gene: 9. The germline gives CDR1 SNHLY, CDR2 FYNNEI. The CDR3 bases are TGTGCCAGCAGGACTCACAGGGGGCGGGGTGAAGCTTTCTTT. Protein sequence: CASRTHRGRGEAFF. Together with reference TRBV2 and TRBJ1-1, the CDR3 gives the full variable domain: EPEVTQTPSHQVTQMGQEVILRCVPISNHLYFYWYRQILGQKVEFLVSFYNNEISEKSEIFDDQFSVERPDGSNFTLKIRSTKLEDSAMYFCASRTHRGRGEAFFGQGTRLTVV.

The rearrangement uses TRBV2 and TRBJ2-3; TRBD2 matches at 11 bases. This CDR3 comprises 16 residues. Losses at the gene ends were 4 bases for V and 2 bases for J; bases not matched to a gene: 5. Germline CDR1 and CDR2: SNHLY and FYNNEI. For the CDR3, the DNA is TGTGCCAGCAGTGGTAGCGGGAGGGCTTCCACAGATACGCAGTATTTT. This codes for CASSGSGRASTDTQYF.

The chain employs TRBV19 and TRBJ2-3; TRBD2 is a possible D gene (5 bases). Trimming took 5 bases from V and 5 from J, leaving 14 bases between them. The CDR3 is made up of 14 amino acids. The germline gives CDR1 LNHDA, CDR2 SQIVND (reference sequence). In nucleotides, the CDR3 is TGTGCCAGTAGTCCCCTAGCAACAGTAGATACGCAGTATTTT. Residues: CASSPLATVDTQYF.

The CDR3 DNA is TGTGCCACCAGCAGAGATCGGGGGCACTATGGCTACACCTTC. Translation: CATSRDRGHYGYTF. The J gene is TRBJ1-2, the V gene TRBV15, with a tentative D call TRBD1 (6 bases). This CDR3 is 14 amino acids long. The germline V and J ends were trimmed by 0 bases and 3 bases, with 8 bases remaining between them. Germline V CDR1 and CDR2: LNHNV, YYDKDF (reference sequence). Combining the CDR3 with reference TRBV15 and TRBJ1-2 gives the whole variable domain DAMVIQNPRYQVTQFGKPVTLSCSQTLNHNVMYWYQQKSSQAPKLLFHYYDKDFNNEADTPDNFQSRRPNTSFCFLDIRSPGLGDTAMYLCATSRDRGHYGYTFGSGTRLTVV.

The rearrangement joins TRBV12-3 or TRBV12-4 to TRBJ1-3; D is perhaps TRBD1 (5 bases). V lost 10 bases to trimming and J lost 3 bases, with 13 bases between them. The CDR3 totals 13 residues. This chain's CDR3 is CATDRRIGNTIYF. CDR3 in DNA: TGTGCCACCGACAGACGAATTGGAAACACCATATATTTT.

V and J are TRBV5-4 and TRBJ2-5, with D possibly being TRBD2 (6 bases). CDR3 length equals 14 residues. From germline, CDR1 is SGHNT and CDR2 YYREEE (reference sequence). The V and J ends lost 4 bases and 5 bases respectively, with 15 bases between them. The CDR3 DNA reads TGTGCCAGCAGCGTGGACTCACGGGGGGAGACCCAGTACTTC. This gives the protein CASSVDSRGETQYF.

This clonotype came up a few times. The J gene is TRBJ2-3, the V gene TRBV7-6; 8 nucleotides agree with TRBD1. V lost 4 bases to trimming and J lost 2 bases; unmatched junction nucleotides: 5. This CDR3 is 15 amino acids long. Germline V gene data show CDR1 as SGHVS and CDR2 as FNYEAQ. CDR3 in amino acids: CASSYRQGATDTQYF. In DNA, the CDR3 is TGTGCCAGCAGCTATCGGCAGGGGGCCACAGATACGCAGTATTTT.

This chain uses TRBV20-1 with TRBJ2-1; possibly TRBD2 for D (5 bases). This CDR3 has 13 residues. Germline CDR1 and CDR2: DFQATT and SNEGSKA (reference sequence). Trimming left V 4 bases short and J 4 bases short, with 11 bases between. The CDR3 region is CSAIGLSYNEQFF. The CDR3 DNA reads TGCAGTGCTATTGGACTGTCGTACAATGAGCAGTTCTTC.

This sequence joins TRBV18 and TRBJ1-4, with TRBD1 identical over 7 bases. CDR1 is KGHSH and CDR2 is LQKENI in the germline V gene. This CDR3 is 13 amino acids long. The V segment lost 9 bases and the J segment 8 bases; nucleotides outside the gene matches: 9. In DNA form, the CDR3 reads TGTGCCAGTCACAGGGGAAAGGACGAAAAACTGTTTTTT. It codes for CASHRGKDEKLFF.

The chain combines TRBV2 with TRBJ2-2, with a weak D call TRBD1 (5 bases). The CDR3 length is 14 residues. Germline lookup yields CDR1 SNHLY and CDR2 FYNNEI. Trimming shortened V by 1 base and J by 4 bases, and 7 bases separated the two germline ends. CDR3 sequence reads: CASSEDRSTGELFF. For the CDR3, the DNA is TGTGCCAGCAGTGAAGACAGGTCCACCGGGGAGCTGTTTTTT.

This clonotype has a handful of counts. The chain employs TRBV15 and TRBJ1-6; a weak D match, TRBD1 (5 bases). CDR3 size: 17 residues. The germline V gene encodes CDR1 LNHNV and CDR2 YYDKDF (reference sequence). Trimming removed 5 bases at V and 7 bases at J, with 21 bases between. The CDR3: CATSSGEWDEKNSPLHF. CDR3 coding DNA: TGTGCCACCAGCTCCGGAGAGTGGGACGAAAAAAATTCACCCCTCCACTTT.

The J gene is TRBJ2-6, the V gene TRBV10-3, with a weak D call TRBD1 (5 bases). Trimming took 11 bases from V and 0 from J, leaving 20 bases between them. Germline V gives CDR1 ENHRY, CDR2 SYGVKD. CDR3 length equals 17 residues. The CDR3 loop reads CASHDQDGHSGANVLTF. The CDR3 nucleotides are TGTGCCTCGCACGACCAGGACGGACACTCTGGGGCCAACGTCCTGACTTTC.